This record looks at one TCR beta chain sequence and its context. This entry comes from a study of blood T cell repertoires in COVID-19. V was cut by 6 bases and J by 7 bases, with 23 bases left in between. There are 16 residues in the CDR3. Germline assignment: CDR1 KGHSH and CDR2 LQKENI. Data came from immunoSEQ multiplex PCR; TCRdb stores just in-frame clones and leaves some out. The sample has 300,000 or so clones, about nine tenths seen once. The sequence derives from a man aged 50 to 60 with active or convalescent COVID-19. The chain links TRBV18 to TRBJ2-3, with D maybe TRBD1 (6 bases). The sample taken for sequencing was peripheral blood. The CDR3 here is CASSALAGALRNTQYF. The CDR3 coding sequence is TGTGCCAGCTCGGCCCTGGCAGGGGCATTACGGAATACGCAGTATTTT.